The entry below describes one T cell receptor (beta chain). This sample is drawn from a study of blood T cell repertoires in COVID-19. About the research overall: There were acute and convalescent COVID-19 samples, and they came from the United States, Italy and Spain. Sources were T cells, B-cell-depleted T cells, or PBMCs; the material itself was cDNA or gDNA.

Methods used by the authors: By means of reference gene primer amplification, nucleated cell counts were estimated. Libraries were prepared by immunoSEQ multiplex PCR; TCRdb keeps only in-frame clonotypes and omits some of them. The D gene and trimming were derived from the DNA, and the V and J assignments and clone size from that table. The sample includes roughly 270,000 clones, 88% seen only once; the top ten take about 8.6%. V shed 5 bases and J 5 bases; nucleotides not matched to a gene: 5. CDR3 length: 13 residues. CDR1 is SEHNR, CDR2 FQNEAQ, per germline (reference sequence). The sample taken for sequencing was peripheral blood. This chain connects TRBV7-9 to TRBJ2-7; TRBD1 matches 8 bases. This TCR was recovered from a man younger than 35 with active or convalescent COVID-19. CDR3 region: CASSAQTGDEQYF. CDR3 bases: TGTGCCAGCAGCGCTCAGACAGGGGACGAGCAGTACTTC. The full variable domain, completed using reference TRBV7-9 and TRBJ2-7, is DTGVSQNPRHKITKRGQNVTFRCDPISEHNRLYWYRQTLGQGPEFLTYFQNEAQLEKSRLLSDRFSAERPKGSFSTLEIQRTEQGDSAMYLCASSAQTGDEQYFGPGTRLTVT.